The 9 T cell receptor beta chains below all came from one sample that was sequenced in a study of blood T cell repertoires in COVID-19. Produced via immunoSEQ multiplex PCR; TCRdb's table is partial and in-frame only. The sample comprises tens of thousands of clones, 89% of which are singletons, and around 2.9% rests with the top ten. Specimen: peripheral blood. The receptor set was obtained from a man aged 50 or older with COVID-19, enrolled during active disease.

The chain recombines TRBV19 with TRBJ1-1; unclear D gene. Trimming took 8 bases from V and 0 from J, leaving 16 bases between them. The length of the CDR3 is 15 residues. Germline V gives CDR1 LNHDA, CDR2 SQIVND (reference sequence). The CDR3 region is CASSPELQLNTEAFF. CDR3 in DNA: TGTGCCAGTTCTCCGGAGCTGCAATTGAACACTGAAGCTTTCTTT.

The V call is TRBV6-5, the J call TRBJ1-1; 7 bases map to TRBD1. The CDR3 has 13 residues. CDR1 and CDR2 (germline): MNHEY, SVGAGI. After removal of 6 bases from V and 1 base from J, the junction contained 2 bases not matched to a gene. CDR3 sequence reads: CASRNRGNTEAFF. In DNA form, the CDR3 reads TGTGCCAGCAGGAACAGGGGGAACACTGAAGCTTTCTTT.

This chain joins TRBV30 and TRBJ1-2; D is unclear. From germline, CDR1 is GTSNPN and CDR2 SVGIG (reference sequence). V was trimmed by 2 bases and J by 4 bases, leaving 5 bases between them. This CDR3 contains 11 residues. CDR3 coding DNA: TGTGCCTGGAGTCCAGGCTATGGCTACACCTTC. Translating gives CAWSPGYGYTF.

CDR3 protein: CASSVGQENYGYTF. In DNA form, the CDR3 reads TGTGCCAGCAGCGTAGGACAGGAAAACTATGGCTACACCTTC. The chain has TRBV9 and TRBJ1-2; D is perhaps TRBD1 (6 bases). Trimming took off 0 bases at V and 2 bases at J, with 8 bases between the two ends. Germline V lookup: CDR1 SGDLS, CDR2 YYNGEE. This CDR3 comprises 14 residues.

The table lists this clone with a count of one. This chain links TRBV3-1 (or the pseudogene TRBV3-2) with TRBJ1-1; 8 bases line up with TRBD1. Germline trimming cut 1 base from V and 4 bases from J; bases unmatched to any gene: 11. Germline V gene lookup returns CDR1 LGHDT and CDR2 YNNKEL (reference sequence). The CDR3 runs 17 residues. This CDR3 is CASSQGLQGVLSTEAFF. CDR3 sequence (DNA): TGTGCCAGCAGCCAAGGGCTACAGGGGGTTCTGAGCACTGAAGCTTTCTTT.

The chain employs TRBV27 and TRBJ2-2, with 7 bases aligning to TRBD1. Germline V CDR1 and CDR2: MNHEY, SMNVEV (reference sequence). This CDR3 region has 14 residues. The trim removed 5 bases at V and 1 base at J, leaving 1 base unmatched. This chain's CDR3 is CASSGTENTGELFF. CDR3 nucleotide sequence: TGTGCCAGCAGTGGGACAGAGAACACCGGGGAGCTGTTTTTT.

CDR3 in amino acids: CASSPGQGLGTIYF. For the CDR3, the DNA is TGTGCCAGCTCACCTGGACAGGGTCTGGGTACCATATATTTT. V is TRBV18 and J is TRBJ1-3; TRBD1 matches at 8 bases. CDR1 and CDR2 from the germline V gene are KGHSH and LQKENI. V gave up 3 bases and J gave up 10 bases; unmatched junction bases: 8. The CDR3 runs 14 residues.

The rearrangement joins TRBV18 to TRBJ2-7; D possibly corresponds to TRBD1 (6 bases). V lost 3 bases and J 0 bases, leaving 15 bases between the germline ends. CDR1 is KGHSH, CDR2 LQKENI, per germline. The CDR3 covers 16 residues. The CDR3, as DNA: TGTGCCAGCTCACCCGCAGCGGCAGGGGACTCCTACGAGCAGTACTTC. Translated: CASSPAAAGDSYEQYF.

The chain uses TRBV6-5 and TRBJ2-3, with a possible D match to TRBD2 (6 bases). The ends were cut back, 0 bases at V and 1 base at J, with 8 bases in the middle. Germline assignment: CDR1 MNHEY and CDR2 SVGAGI. The CDR3 totals 15 residues. CDR3 bases: TGTGCCAGCAGTTACTCGGGACTCCGCACAGATACGCAGTATTTT. Its translation: CASSYSGLRTDTQYF.